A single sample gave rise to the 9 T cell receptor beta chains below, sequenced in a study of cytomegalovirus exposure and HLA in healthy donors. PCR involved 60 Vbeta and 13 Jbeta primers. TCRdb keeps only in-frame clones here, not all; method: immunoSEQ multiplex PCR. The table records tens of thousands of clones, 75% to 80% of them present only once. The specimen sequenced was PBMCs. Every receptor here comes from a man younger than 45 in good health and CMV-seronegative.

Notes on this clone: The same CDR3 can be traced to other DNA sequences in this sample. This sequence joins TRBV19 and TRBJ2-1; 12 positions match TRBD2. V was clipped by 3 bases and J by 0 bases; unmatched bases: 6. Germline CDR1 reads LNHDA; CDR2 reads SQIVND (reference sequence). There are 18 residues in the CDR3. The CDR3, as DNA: TGTGCCAGTAGTATTGGTCTAGCGGGGGGGAGCTCCTACAATGAGCAGTTCTTC. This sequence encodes CASSIGLAGGSSYNEQFF.

This CDR3 is CAIGGRTDTQYF. CDR3 nucleotides: TGTGCCATCGGGGGGAGGACAGATACGCAGTATTTT. The gene calls are TRBV19 and TRBJ2-3, with 7 bases aligning to TRBD2. V dropped 10 bases and J dropped 3; count of bases not matched to a gene: 4. The CDR3 is 12 amino acids. Looked up from germline, CDR1 is LNHDA and CDR2 is SQIVND (reference sequence). Variable domain in full (rest from reference TRBV19 and TRBJ2-3): DGGITQSPKYLFRKEGQNVTLSCEQNLNHDAMYWYRQDPGQGLRLIYYSQIVNDFQKGDIAEGYSVSREKKESFPLTVTSAQKNPTAFYLCAIGGRTDTQYFGPGTRLTVL.

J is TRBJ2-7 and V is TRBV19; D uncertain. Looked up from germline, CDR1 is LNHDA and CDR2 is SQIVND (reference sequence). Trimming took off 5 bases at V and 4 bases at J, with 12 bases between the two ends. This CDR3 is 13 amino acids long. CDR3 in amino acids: CASSPYPQYEQYF. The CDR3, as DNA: TGTGCCAGTAGTCCGTACCCTCAGTACGAGCAGTACTTC.

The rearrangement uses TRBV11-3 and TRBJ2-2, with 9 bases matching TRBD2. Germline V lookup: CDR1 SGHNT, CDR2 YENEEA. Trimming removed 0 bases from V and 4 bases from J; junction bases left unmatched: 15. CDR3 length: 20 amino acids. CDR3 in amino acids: CASSLDHKLAGPDGTGELFF. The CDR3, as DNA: TGTGCCAGCAGCTTAGATCATAAACTAGCGGGTCCGGATGGCACCGGGGAGCTGTTTTTT.

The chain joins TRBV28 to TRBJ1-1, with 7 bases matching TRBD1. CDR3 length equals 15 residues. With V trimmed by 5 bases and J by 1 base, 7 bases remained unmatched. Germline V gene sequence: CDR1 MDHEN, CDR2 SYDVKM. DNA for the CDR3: TGTGCCAGCAGTACTTACAGGGGACCGAACACTGAAGCTTTCTTT. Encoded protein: CASSTYRGPNTEAFF.

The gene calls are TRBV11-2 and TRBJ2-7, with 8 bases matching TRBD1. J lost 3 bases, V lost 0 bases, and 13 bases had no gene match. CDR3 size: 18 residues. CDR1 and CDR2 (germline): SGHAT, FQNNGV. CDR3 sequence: CASSLDRSGLGQGYEQYF. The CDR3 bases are TGTGCCAGCAGCTTAGATCGAAGCGGTCTAGGACAGGGCTACGAGCAGTACTTC.

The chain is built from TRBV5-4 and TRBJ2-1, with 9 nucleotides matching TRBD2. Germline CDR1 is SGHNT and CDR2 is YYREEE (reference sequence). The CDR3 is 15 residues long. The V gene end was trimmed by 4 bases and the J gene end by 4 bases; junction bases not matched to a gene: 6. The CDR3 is CASSKRLAEYNEQFF. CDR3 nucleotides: TGTGCCAGCAGCAAAAGACTAGCGGAGTACAATGAGCAGTTCTTC.

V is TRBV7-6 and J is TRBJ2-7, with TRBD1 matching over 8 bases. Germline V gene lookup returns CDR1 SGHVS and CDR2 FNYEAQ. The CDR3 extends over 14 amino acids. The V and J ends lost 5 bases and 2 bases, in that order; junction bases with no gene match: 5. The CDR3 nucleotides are TGTGCCAGCAGCCCCAGGGGGCCCGCCTACGAGCAGTACTTC. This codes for CASSPRGPAYEQYF.

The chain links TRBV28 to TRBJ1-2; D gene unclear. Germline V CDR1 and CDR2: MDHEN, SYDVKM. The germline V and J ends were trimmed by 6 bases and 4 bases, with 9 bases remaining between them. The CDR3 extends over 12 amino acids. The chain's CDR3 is CASSTTFYGYTF. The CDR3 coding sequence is TGTGCCAGCAGCACGACTTTCTATGGCTACACCTTC.